A single T cell receptor (beta chain) is shown here with its context. The antigen is not known. Clones were read by immunoSEQ multiplex PCR, and TCRdb kept only the in-frame ones, dropping some. This sample has 120,000 or so clones, with 80% to 90% found just once. This sample was taken from a study of T cell responses to AZD1222 COVID-19 vaccine. At the level of the study: Samples with a second dose at about 4 or about 12 weeks were pooled together.

General study points: AZD1222 recipients seropositive at baseline numbered only five to seven. A reported finding is that nearly half of spike-specific TCRs target unmutated variant regions.

This sample comprised peripheral blood, obtained on day 0 of AZD1222 vaccination. The TCR sequence derives from an adult in good health.

The CDR3 DNA reads TGTGCCAGTAGTATGCAGGGAATCGGCCGCTACGAGCAGTACTTC. It translates to CASSMQGIGRYEQYF. The chain couples TRBV19 to TRBJ2-7, with D possibly matching TRBD1 (5 bases). V dropped 3 bases and J dropped 3 bases, with 15 bases sitting between them. There are 15 residues in the CDR3. From germline, CDR1 is LNHDA and CDR2 SQIVND (reference sequence).